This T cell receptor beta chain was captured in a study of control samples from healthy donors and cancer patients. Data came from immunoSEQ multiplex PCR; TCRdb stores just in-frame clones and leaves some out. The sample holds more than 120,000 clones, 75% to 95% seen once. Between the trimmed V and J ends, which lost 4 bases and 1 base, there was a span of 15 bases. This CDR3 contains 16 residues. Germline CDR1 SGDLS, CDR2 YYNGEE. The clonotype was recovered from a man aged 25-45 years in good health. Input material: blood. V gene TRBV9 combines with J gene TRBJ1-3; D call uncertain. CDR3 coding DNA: TGTGCCAGCAGCCGGACGGTCATCCCGTCTGGAAACACCATATATTTT. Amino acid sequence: CASSRTVIPSGNTIYF.